This T cell receptor (beta chain) was sequenced in a study of spatial heterogeneity in lung cancer. The overall study: A consistent excess of beta-chain over alpha-chain sequences was detected.

A note on this clonotype: Its antigen is still unknown.

Sample time point: sample taken at primary tumor resection. The authors sequenced whole RNA from tumor, nontumor lung or frozen PBMC without sorting. The donors comprised about 70 untreated early-stage non-small cell lung cancer patients. Regarding the study as a whole: Whereas they appeared in blood less at follow-up, ubiquitous expanded tumor TCRs appeared there more at resection.

Trimming took 4 bases from V and 3 from J; bases not matched to a gene: 4. Germline CDR1 reads SGHRS; CDR2 reads YFSETQ. The CDR3 is 15 residues long. Every individual TCR cDNA molecule carried its own unique molecular identifier, which allowed correction of PCR and sequencing errors. TCRdb reprocessed the 5' RACE reads via MiXCR and lists one record per CDR3 protein. The sample yields some 85,000 distinct CDR3 sequences, approximately 18% seen once. The receptor was isolated from a male donor with early-stage non-small cell lung cancer. The source was PBMCs, collected at surgery. The chain has TRBV5-1 and TRBJ1-5, with TRBD1 identical over 10 bases. The CDR3 sequence: CASSRGTGDNQPQHF. The CDR3 bases are TGCGCCAGCAGCAGGGGGACAGGGGACAATCAGCCCCAGCATTTT.